A selection of T cell receptor beta chains follows, all from one sample in a study of T cells in Graves' hyperthyroidism and ophthalmopathy. TCRdb re-called the multiplex PCR reads through MiXCR, storing one row per CDR3 protein. The table records hundreds of thousands of distinct CDR3 sequences, around 20% of them present only once. The sample comprised blood. The receptors were sampled from a woman aged 50 to 60 with Graves' hyperthyroidism that later progressed to Graves' ophthalmopathy. Each CDR3 is given with its conserved first and last residue. The order of the fields is V gene, J gene, clone size, D gene, CDR3 length, CDR3 protein, CDR3 DNA. D genes are given only for firm matches. Where a row states a size, it is once, few, many or the class of an expanded clone; other rows omit it.

TRBV3-1	TRBJ2-5	many	TRBD2	16	CASSHISGGNTKTQYF	TGTGCCAGCAGCCACATTAGCGGGGGTAATACGAAGACCCAGTACTTC
TRBV6-1	TRBJ2-1	NA	NA	14	CASSAPLIPNEQFF	TGTGCCAGCAGTGCCCCTCTAATCCCCAATGAGCAGTTCTTC
TRBV2	TRBJ2-2	few	TRBD1	14	CASRDRGPVGELFF	TGTGCCAGTCGCGACAGGGGGCCGGTCGGGGAGCTGTTTTTT
TRBV27	TRBJ1-4	few	NA	15	CASSLSWGVGEKLFF	TGTGCCAGCAGTTTATCTTGGGGGGTCGGGGAAAAACTGTTTTTT
TRBV6-2/TRBV6-3	TRBJ2-2	NA	NA	14	CASTDFRSPGELFF	TGTGCCAGCACCGATTTCCGTAGCCCCGGGGAGCTGTTTTTT
TRBV14	TRBJ1-2	few	NA	14	CASSQTDRDYGYTF	TGTGCCAGCAGCCAAACTGACAGAGACTATGGCTACACCTTC
TRBV20-1	TRBJ2-3	many	TRBD2	15	CSASNGGISTDTQYF	TGCAGTGCTTCCAACGGGGGGATTAGCACAGATACGCAGTATTTT
TRBV7-2	TRBJ1-3	few	NA	15	CASAETSGSGNTIYF	TGTGCCAGCGCCGAGACCTCAGGGTCTGGAAACACCATATATTTT
TRBV12-3/TRBV12-4	TRBJ2-3	many	NA	16	CASSLGLASSTDTQYF	TGTGCCAGCAGTTTAGGTCTAGCCTCCAGCACAGATACGCAGTATTTT
TRBV11-2	TRBJ2-7	NA	TRBD2	17	CASSLERQRGVSYEQYF	TGTGCCAGCAGCTTAGAAAGGCAGCGGGGGGTTTCCTACGAGCAGTACTTC
TRBV6-1	TRBJ2-5	few	NA	12	CASTLRRETQYF	TGTGCCAGCACTTTAAGACGGGAGACCCAGTACTTC
TRBV7-8	TRBJ1-1	many	NA	14	CASSYTAANTEAFF	TGTGCCAGCAGCTATACCGCAGCGAACACTGAAGCTTTCTTT
TRBV20-1	TRBJ2-7	few	NA	13	CSGGGTGAYEQYF	TGCAGTGGGGGGGGGACAGGAGCCTACGAGCAGTACTTC